This T cell receptor (beta chain) is from a study of T cells in Graves' hyperthyroidism and ophthalmopathy. This clonotype has at least ten counts. Its target is unknown. Study-level results: In blood, most of the thyroid clonotypes expanded above 0.001 were also present.

Stability of Graves' hyperthyroidism was defined as absent ophthalmopathy progression within 18 months. Isolation of PBMCs was performed on around 9.4 ml fresh peripheral blood. Germline trimming cut 4 bases from V and 5 bases from J; bases unmatched to any gene: 4. CDR1 is SNHLY, CDR2 FYNNEI, per germline. CDR3 length equals 14 residues. RNA transcripts gave rise to amplified TCR beta CDR3 regions. First-round RT-PCR of the TCR CDR3 relied on the HTBI primer set. Each CDR3 protein is one row after TCRdb ran MiXCR on the multiplex PCR reads. The data contain roughly 380,000 distinct CDR3 sequences, approximately 20% of them singletons.

This sequence originates from a woman under 30 with Graves' hyperthyroidism. The chain couples TRBV2 to TRBJ2-5, with 10 bases fitting TRBD1. Sequenced sample: blood. CDR3 residues: CASSGTGGGETQYF. The CDR3 DNA reads as TGTGCCAGCAGTGGGACAGGGGGTGGTGAGACCCAGTACTTC. Full variable domain (missing parts from reference TRBV2 and TRBJ2-5): EPEVTQTPSHQVTQMGQEVILRCVPISNHLYFYWYRQILGQKVEFLVSFYNNEISEKSEIFDDQFSVERPDGSNFTLKIRSTKLEDSAMYFCASSGTGGGETQYFGPGTRLLVL.